Below, 23 T cell receptor beta chains from the same sample are listed, as sequenced in a study of radiotherapy plus CTLA-4 blockade in lung cancer. The method was immunoSEQ multiplex PCR; TCRdb's version includes in-frame clones alone and lacks a portion of them. This sample has under 110,000 clones, with more than 75% found just once. Sequencing used peripheral blood, obtained from a patient treated with radiotherapy plus ipilimumab. Source of these receptors: a human donor with non-small cell lung cancer that progressed on radiotherapy plus ipilimumab. Some clones in this sample may be carry-over from other donors' samples.

The chain employs TRBV6-1 and TRBJ1-4; D unresolved. Per the germline V gene, CDR1 is MNHNS and CDR2 is SASEGT. The V gene lost 2 bases and the J gene lost 5 bases, with 18 bases spanning the gap. The CDR3 runs 17 residues. CDR3 loop: CASSETGTRWANEKLFF. The CDR3 coding sequence is TGTGCCAGCAGTGAAACGGGAACTCGTTGGGCAAATGAAAAACTGTTTTTT.

V usage is TRBV14 and J usage is TRBJ2-2, with 7 bases lining up with TRBD1. V was clipped by 4 bases and J by 2 bases; unmatched bases: 4. CDR1 and CDR2 from the germline V gene are SGHDN and FVKESK. CDR3 length: 15 residues. CDR3 in DNA: TGTGCCAGCAGCCTGACAGGGAAAAACACCGGGGAGCTGTTTTTT. Translated: CASSLTGKNTGELFF.

This clone was observed a single time. The chain carries TRBV6-4 and TRBJ1-2; 7 bases line up with TRBD1. In germline, CDR1 is MRHNA, CDR2 SNTAGT. This CDR3 comprises 19 residues. V shed 0 bases and J 1 base; nucleotides not matched to a gene: 14. The DNA for the CDR3 is TGTGCCAGCAGTGACTCGATCCAATTCCGGGACAGATTTAACTATGGCTACACCTTC. It codes for CASSDSIQFRDRFNYGYTF.

This chain links TRBV27 with TRBJ2-1, with D tentatively TRBD1 (6 bases). The germline V and J ends were trimmed by 7 bases and 10 bases, with 29 bases remaining between them. CDR3 length equals 17 residues. CDR1 and CDR2 from the germline V gene are MNHEY and SMNVEV (reference sequence). CDR3 amino acids: CASTETLGALERGEQFF. The CDR3 DNA is TGTGCCAGCACCGAAACCCTCGGGGCCCTCGAAAGGGGGGAGCAGTTCTTC.

The V call is TRBV28, the J call TRBJ1-3, with D hard to call. The V end lost 8 bases, the J end lost 4 bases, and 9 bases lay between the germline ends. CDR3 length: 12 residues. The V gene's germline CDR1 is MDHEN and CDR2 SYDVKM. In DNA form, the CDR3 reads TGTGCCAGCGGACGAGGGGGAAACACCATATATTTT. Translating it yields CASGRGGNTIYF.

This clone was detected only once. The chain carries TRBV6-5 and TRBJ2-3, with 9 bases fitting TRBD1. This CDR3 spans 15 amino acids. V was clipped by 6 bases and J by 6 bases; unmatched bases: 10. Germline lookup yields CDR1 MNHEY and CDR2 SVGAGI. CDR3: CASRGTGNKADTQYF. For the CDR3, the DNA is TGTGCCAGCAGGGGGACAGGGAATAAGGCGGATACGCAGTATTTT.

In this sample, this clone turned up a few times. The CDR3 spells CASSQGGRGPNTGELFF. CDR3 in DNA: TGTGCCAGCAGCCAAGGAGGTCGGGGTCCGAACACCGGGGAGCTGTTTTTT. J is TRBJ2-2 and V is TRBV4-2; weak D call: TRBD2 (5 bases). Trimming left V 1 base short and J 0 bases short, with 12 bases between. CDR1 and CDR2 from the germline V gene are LGHNA and YNFKEQ. This CDR3 contains 17 residues.

V and J are TRBV4-1 and TRBJ1-2, with D maybe TRBD1 (6 bases). This CDR3 spans 14 amino acids. The V end lost 3 bases, the J end lost 0 bases, and 8 bases lay between the germline ends. CDR1 is MGHRA and CDR2 is YSYEKL in the germline V gene. This CDR3 is CASSQRTANYGYTF. As DNA, the CDR3 is TGCGCCAGCAGCCAGAGGACAGCTAACTATGGCTACACCTTC.

The chain uses TRBV19 and TRBJ2-1; 8 bases map to TRBD1. J lost 3 bases, V lost 4 bases, and 8 bases had no gene match. The CDR3 is made up of 16 amino acids. CDR1 is LNHDA and CDR2 is SQIVND in the germline V gene (reference sequence). The DNA of the CDR3 is TGTGCCAGTAGTACTACCGGGACAGGAGGCTACAATGAGCAGTTCTTC. Translated: CASSTTGTGGYNEQFF.

The count of this clone is one. V gene TRBV5-6 combines with J gene TRBJ1-1; 7 bases align to TRBD1. The trim removed 5 bases at V and 0 bases at J, leaving 4 bases unmatched. CDR3 length equals 14 residues. The germline V gene has CDR1 SGHDT and CDR2 YYEEEE. CDR3 amino acids: CASRRQGLNTEAFF. The CDR3 DNA reads as TGTGCCAGCAGAAGACAGGGCTTGAACACTGAAGCTTTCTTT.

This chain joins TRBV5-1 and TRBJ1-2, with 9 bases matching TRBD1. CDR1 SGHRS and CDR2 YFSETQ come from the germline V gene. J lost 7 bases, V lost 6 bases, and 10 bases had no gene match. This CDR3 is built from 14 residues. CDR3 loop: CASTPYRGQFGYTF. The CDR3 DNA reads TGCGCCAGCACCCCTTACAGGGGGCAGTTTGGCTACACCTTC.

The gene calls are TRBV6-1 and TRBJ1-4; no definite D call. The germline gives CDR1 MNHNS, CDR2 SASEGT. This CDR3 is built from 15 residues. Trimming stripped 1 base from V and 3 bases from J, with 9 bases between. The CDR3 DNA reads TGTGCCAGCAGTGAAGGTGTTCATCCTAATGAAAAACTGTTTTTT. It yields the protein CASSEGVHPNEKLFF.

CDR3 sequence (DNA): TGTGCCAGCAGCCCCTTTGGACAAGCGAACACCGGGGAGCTGTTTTTT. This gives the protein CASSPFGQANTGELFF. J is TRBJ2-2 and V is TRBV7-2, with D tentatively TRBD1 (5 bases). The CDR3 has 16 residues. V was shortened by 5 bases and J by 0 bases, with 13 bases between the two germline ends. The germline gives CDR1 SGHTA, CDR2 FQGNSA.

This sequence joins TRBV5-4 and TRBJ1-3; no reliable D call. V was shortened by 4 bases and J by 0 bases, with 8 bases between the two germline ends. Germline V gene sequence: CDR1 SGHNT, CDR2 YYREEE (reference sequence). CDR3 length equals 14 residues. CDR3 loop: CASSKDYSGNTIYF. The CDR3 DNA reads as TGTGCCAGCAGCAAAGACTACTCTGGAAACACCATATATTTT.

V usage is TRBV7-8 and J usage is TRBJ2-1, with 14 bases identical to TRBD2. Germline loops: CDR1 SGHVS, CDR2 FQNEAQ. J was trimmed by 10 bases and V by 2 bases; bases with no gene match: 16. The CDR3 is 19 residues long. CDR3 sequence: CASSLRDVVTSGGAWEQFF. CDR3 sequence (DNA): TGTGCCAGCAGCTTACGCGACGTCGTGACTAGCGGGGGGGCCTGGGAGCAGTTCTTC.

The chain has TRBV11-2 and TRBJ2-2; D unresolved. V gave up 4 bases and J gave up 1 base, with 19 bases separating them. Germline CDR1 reads SGHAT; CDR2 reads FQNNGV. CDR3 length equals 18 residues. The CDR3 DNA reads as TGTGCCAGCAGCTATCTTGGGGTGATTACAGAGAACACCGGGGAGCTGTTTTTT. As protein: CASSYLGVITENTGELFF.

The chain is built from TRBV6-1 and TRBJ2-7, with D possibly matching TRBD1 (6 bases). V gave up 8 bases and J gave up 0 bases, with 17 bases separating them. The CDR3 is made up of 15 amino acids. CDR1 is MNHNS and CDR2 is SASEGT in the germline V gene. The CDR3 DNA is TGTGCCAGCCAAGTTCAGGGGATGGACTCCTACGAGCAGTACTTC. Translated, it gives CASQVQGMDSYEQYF.

In its sample, this clone was seen a few times. The V and J genes are TRBV19 and TRBJ1-6; possibly TRBD1 for D (6 bases). Germline CDR1 and CDR2: LNHDA and SQIVND (reference sequence). Between the trimmed V and J ends, which lost 4 bases and 14 bases, there was a span of 18 bases. The CDR3 extends over 14 amino acids. This chain's CDR3 is CASSTQTGYGALHF. The CDR3 DNA is TGTGCCAGTAGTACACAAACAGGGTACGGGGCCCTCCACTTT.

V is TRBV7-9 and J is TRBJ2-2; 7 bases line up with TRBD1. Germline V gene lookup returns CDR1 SEHNR and CDR2 FQNEAQ (reference sequence). The CDR3 runs to 13 residues. The ends lost 5 bases at V and 6 bases at J; junction bases unmatched: 3. CDR3 loop: CASSLQGAGELFF. The CDR3 DNA is TGTGCCAGCAGCCTCCAGGGGGCCGGGGAGCTGTTTTTT.

The V call is TRBV12-5, the J call TRBJ1-4, with 10 bases identical to TRBD1. V shed 5 bases and J 4 bases; nucleotides not matched to a gene: 7. This CDR3 has 16 amino acids. Germline values: CDR1 LGHNT, CDR2 FRNRAP. The CDR3 loop reads CASGNPGTGDNEKLFF. The CDR3 DNA is TGTGCTAGTGGTAACCCCGGGACAGGGGATAATGAAAAACTGTTTTTT.

V usage is TRBV7-9 and J usage is TRBJ2-3; 8 nucleotides match TRBD2. In germline, CDR1 is SEHNR, CDR2 FQNEAQ (reference sequence). The length of the CDR3 is 16 residues. V shed 5 bases and J 8 bases; nucleotides not matched to a gene: 15. Here the CDR3 DNA reads TGTGCCAGCAGCCCGCGTGGGGGCGGGGGGTTTGTTACGCAGTATTTT. Amino acids: CASSPRGGGGFVTQYF.

The chain combines TRBV6-5 with TRBJ1-3, with a tentative D call TRBD1 (6 bases). Trimming pared 11 bases from V and 0 bases from J, leaving 17 bases between. The CDR3 spans 15 residues. Germline V lookup: CDR1 MNHEY, CDR2 SVGAGI. CDR3 residues: CAFQGHLFSGNTIYF. CDR3 bases: TGTGCCTTTCAGGGACACTTATTCTCTGGAAACACCATATATTTT.

The chain couples TRBV7-2 to TRBJ2-3; D might be TRBD1 (5 bases). The germline V gene encodes CDR1 SGHTA and CDR2 FQGNSA. Trimming stripped 3 bases from V and 2 bases from J, with 6 bases between. The length of the CDR3 is 13 residues. CDR3 sequence reads: CASSLTATDTQYF. In DNA form, the CDR3 reads TGTGCCAGCAGCTTGACAGCCACAGATACGCAGTATTTT.